A single T cell receptor beta chain is shown here with its context. Its specificity is not known. The germline gives CDR1 KGHSH, CDR2 LQKENI. This CDR3 has 13 amino acids. Losses at the gene ends were 3 bases for V and 5 bases for J; bases not matched to a gene: 1. TCRdb's copy holds only in-frame clones and misses some; the assay was immunoSEQ multiplex PCR. The repertoire holds tens of thousands of clones, with approximately 80% as singletons. The source of the sample is a study of T cell responses to AZD1222 COVID-19 vaccine. Overall study findings and caveats: Baseline serostatus was positive in only a handful of AZD1222 recipients. The reported proportion of spike-specific TCRs targeting unmutated variant regions was nearly half.

The sequences come from peripheral blood, collected 28 days after the second AZD1222 dose. The chain combines TRBV18 with TRBJ2-3; TRBD1 matches at 8 bases. The clonotype comes from an adult who received the AZD1222 COVID-19 vaccine. The CDR3 DNA is TGTGCCAGCTCACCTACAGGGGGAGATACGCAGTATTTT. It codes for CASSPTGGDTQYF.